Listed below are T cell receptor beta chains from one sample, sequenced in a study of cytomegalovirus exposure and HLA in healthy donors. Repertoires were generated with immunoSEQ multiplex PCR, while TCRdb's copy carries only in-frame clones and drops some. The sample records about 140,000 clones, around 77% being singletons. The specimen sequenced was PBMCs. All receptors come from a woman between 45 and 65 years old in good health and CMV-seronegative. The CDR3 runs from the conserved cysteine through the conserved F or W. The D gene is left open where the match is weak. Expanded clones get a size class; other rows say once, few or many, or leave the size out.

j_call d_call v_call clone_size cdr3_nt cdr3_aa
TRBJ1-1 TRBD1 TRBV11-1 NA TGTGCCAGCAGCCTAACAGGGGGCAACACTGAAGCTTTCTTT CASSLTGGNTEAFF
TRBJ1-1 TRBD1 TRBV4-2 NA TGTGCCAGCAGCCCTGGGACAGTTAACACTGAAGCTTTCTTT CASSPGTVNTEAFF
TRBJ2-1 TRBD1 TRBV7-2 NA TGTGCCAGCAGCTTAGTGACAGGGATTATAGATGAGCAGTTCTTC CASSLVTGIIDEQFF
TRBJ2-5 NA TRBV30 NA TGTGCCTGGAGTGTACAGCGGACAACGGGGGAGCAGTACTTC CAWSVQRTTGEQYF
TRBJ1-2 NA TRBV6-7 NA TGTGCCAGCAGGCAGGGTTTCTATGGCTACACCTTC CASRQGFYGYTF
TRBJ2-3 NA TRBV5-6 NA TGTGCCAGCAGCAACCGGGACACTGACACAGATACGCAGTATTTT CASSNRDTDTDTQYF
TRBJ2-1 TRBD1 TRBV30 NA TGTGCCTGGGGGACAGGGAACGACCATGAGCAGTTCTTC CAWGTGNDHEQFF
TRBJ1-2 TRBD1 TRBV7-2 NA TGTGCCAGCAGCTACCGGACAGGGGACTATGGCTACACCTTC CASSYRTGDYGYTF
TRBJ2-7 NA TRBV25-1 NA TGTGCCAGCAGCCCAAAGAGGGGGAGGCAGTACTTC CASSPKRGRQYF
TRBJ2-7 NA TRBV19 NA TGTGCCAGTACCCAATCAGGGGGGACAGCGACTTACGAGCAGTACTTC CASTQSGGTATYEQYF
TRBJ2-2 TRBD1 TRBV7-3 NA TGTGCCAGCAGCATGCAGGGGGCGGGTGTCACCGGGGAGCTGTTTTTT CASSMQGAGVTGELFF
TRBJ1-1 NA TRBV18 few TGTGCCAGCTCCCAAAGAGGAGGGCCAATGAACACTGAAGCTTTCTTT CASSQRGGPMNTEAFF
TRBJ1-6 TRBD1 TRBV7-9 NA TGTGCCAGCAGCAACGGTAGCCAGGGGGGTTCACCCCTCCACTTT CASSNGSQGGSPLHF
TRBJ2-3 NA TRBV2 NA TGTGCCAGCAGTGGGCTTGGCGCGGGCACAGATACGCAGTATTTT CASSGLGAGTDTQYF
TRBJ1-2 TRBD1 TRBV5-1 NA TGCGCCAGCACTCTACTGGGACAGGGAACTAATGGCTACACCTTC CASTLLGQGTNGYTF
TRBJ1-2 TRBD1 TRBV16 NA TGTGCCAGCAGCCAAAGGACAGGTTATGATGGCTACACCTTC CASSQRTGYDGYTF
TRBJ2-5 NA TRBV4-3 once TGCGCCAGCAGCCAAGGCCTGACTAGGCCCGAGCAGACCCAGTACTTC CASSQGLTRPEQTQYF
TRBJ1-6 TRBD1 TRBV6-1 NA TGTGCCAGCAGTGAAGGACAGGGAAGCTCCTATAATTCACCCCTCCACTTT CASSEGQGSSYNSPLHF
TRBJ2-7 NA TRBV28 once TGTGCCAGCAGTCCCGAGGACAGTCTCCACGGCGAGCAGTACTTC CASSPEDSLHGEQYF
TRBJ1-4 NA TRBV19 NA TGTGCCAGCAAGCCGCTCGGGGGAGAGAAAAATGAAAAACTGTTTTTT CASKPLGGEKNEKLFF
TRBJ2-2 NA TRBV6-5 NA TGTGCCAGCAGCCGTGGACAGTTCGGGGAGCTGTTTTTT CASSRGQFGELFF
TRBJ1-1 NA TRBV7-8 NA TGTGCCAGCACCCTAGGGCAGGGTTCCACTGAAGCTTTCTTT CASTLGQGSTEAFF
TRBJ1-5 NA TRBV6-1 NA TGTGCCAGCATTCCAACAGGGATCAATCAGCCCCAGCATTTT CASIPTGINQPQHF
TRBJ2-5 NA TRBV5-6 NA TGTGCCAGCAGCCAATTCAGGGGTAATGGGGAGACCCAGTACTTC CASSQFRGNGETQYF
TRBJ2-1 NA TRBV30 NA TGTGCCTGGACGGGGTTAAGGACCCGTTACAATGAGCAGTTCTTC CAWTGLRTRYNEQFF
TRBJ2-2 TRBD2 TRBV7-6 NA TGTGCCAGCAGCCCCAGTCGGGGGGACAACACCGGGGAGCTGTTTTTT CASSPSRGDNTGELFF
TRBJ2-3 NA TRBV7-9 NA TGTGCCAGCAGCCCCCAAAGCACAGATACGCAGTATTTT CASSPQSTDTQYF
TRBJ2-7 TRBD1 TRBV5-1 few TGCGCCAGCAGCCAGGACAGGAGCTCCTACGAGCAGTACTTC CASSQDRSSYEQYF
TRBJ2-3 TRBD2 TRBV11-3 NA TGTGCCAGCAGCCCACGGACTAGCATCGATACGCAGTATTTT CASSPRTSIDTQYF
TRBJ1-5 NA TRBV5-6 NA TGTGCCAGCAGCTCTATGGGGGGGTCGGGCAATCAGCCCCAGCATTTT CASSSMGGSGNQPQHF
TRBJ2-1 TRBD2 TRBV2 few TGTGCCAGCATGGGAGGGAGGACAGGACTAGCGGATACCTACAATGAGCAGTTCTTC CASMGGRTGLADTYNEQFF
TRBJ1-1 NA TRBV10-3 NA TGTGCCATCAGTCCTGACATAGACACTGAAGCTTTCTTT CAISPDIDTEAFF
TRBJ2-2 TRBD2 TRBV9 NA TGTGCCAGCGGCCGACTAGCGGGGGCATCGAACACCGGGGAGCTGTTTTTT CASGRLAGASNTGELFF
TRBJ2-7 NA TRBV5-1 few TGCGCCAGCAGCTTGCAGTTAGAGGGGGTCTACGAGCAGTACTTC CASSLQLEGVYEQYF
TRBJ2-7 NA TRBV10-1 NA TGCGCCAGCAGTGAGTCCCGGGACATAAGCGAGCAGTACTTC CASSESRDISEQYF
TRBJ2-7 NA TRBV5-6 NA TGTGCCAGCAGCTTGCGTCCACAGGGAACCTACGAGCAGTACTTC CASSLRPQGTYEQYF
TRBJ2-3 TRBD1 TRBV6-1 NA TGTGCCAGCAGGGATTGGGGACAGGGATTGGATACGCAGTATTTT CASRDWGQGLDTQYF
TRBJ1-1 NA TRBV5-1 NA TGCGCCAGCAGCCGGGGGCCGAGCGGGGTGAACACTGAAGCTTTCTTT CASSRGPSGVNTEAFF
TRBJ1-6 NA TRBV6-5 once TGTGCCAGCATGAGGGGGGGGAATTCACCCCTCCACTTT CASMRGGNSPLHF
TRBJ1-2 TRBD1 TRBV27 few TGTGCCAGCAGTTCCCCATGGACAGGGGGGAACTATGGCTACACCTTC CASSSPWTGGNYGYTF
TRBJ2-1 TRBD2 TRBV10-2 NA TGCGCCAGCAGTGGTGGTAGCGGGGGATCGTACAATGAGCAGTTCTTC CASSGGSGGSYNEQFF
TRBJ1-6 NA TRBV5-4 NA TGTGCCAGCAGCTTGGAGGAGTTGAATTCACCCCTCCACTTT CASSLEELNSPLHF
TRBJ1-5 NA TRBV7-9 NA TGTGCCAGCAGCTTAGGGGGCTATAGCAATCAGCCCCAGCATTTT CASSLGGYSNQPQHF
TRBJ2-5 NA TRBV6-5 NA TGTGCCAGCACTCGGGGGACTTACGGACAAGAGACCCAGTACTTC CASTRGTYGQETQYF
TRBJ2-5 NA TRBV2 NA TGTGCCAGCAGTGAACGGGAAGAGACCCAGTACTTC CASSEREETQYF
TRBJ1-4 NA TRBV4-3 few TGCGCCAGCAGCCAAGAGCCAACAGGAAAAAATGAAAAACTGTTTTTT CASSQEPTGKNEKLFF
TRBJ1-2 NA TRBV6-5 few TGTGCCAGCAGCGGTATGAGGGCGGGAGGCTACACCTTC CASSGMRAGGYTF
TRBJ2-7 TRBD2 TRBV6-6 NA TGTGCCAGCAGTTACCCTGGGGGGGGAGGGTACGAGCAGTACTTC CASSYPGGGGYEQYF
TRBJ2-5 TRBD2 TRBV29-1 NA TGCAGCCTCTGCGGGACTAGCGGGGGCCGGGAGCAGTACTTC CSLCGTSGGREQYF
TRBJ1-5 NA TRBV7-8 NA TGTGCCAGCAGCCCCTACAGGGATAATAGCAATCAGCCCCAGCATTTT CASSPYRDNSNQPQHF
TRBJ1-1 TRBD1 TRBV18 NA TGTGCCAGCTCACTTAGGGGGGACAGGGACACTGAAGCTTTCTTT CASSLRGDRDTEAFF
TRBJ1-1 NA TRBV2 NA TGTGCCAGCACTCTCGGGACAAGGAACACTGAAGCTTTCTTT CASTLGTRNTEAFF
TRBJ2-7 TRBD1 TRBV7-9 NA TGTGCCAGCAGCGCCGGGACAGGGAGGGAGCAGTACTTC CASSAGTGREQYF
TRBJ1-5 TRBD1 TRBV6-1 NA TGTGCCAGCAGTAAAGGCCGGGACAGAAGCAATCAGCCCCAGCATTTT CASSKGRDRSNQPQHF
TRBJ2-5 NA TRBV7-8 NA TGTGCCAGCAGCTTAAGGACAGAGCTAGGGACCCAGTACTTC CASSLRTELGTQYF
TRBJ1-3 NA TRBV5-4 NA TGTGCCAGCAGTCGGGGGGCGCCCGGAAACACCATATATTTT CASSRGAPGNTIYF
TRBJ1-2 NA TRBV20-1 NA TGCAGTGCTAGAGTGGAGGGGCGGAAGGCCTTT CSARVEGRKAF